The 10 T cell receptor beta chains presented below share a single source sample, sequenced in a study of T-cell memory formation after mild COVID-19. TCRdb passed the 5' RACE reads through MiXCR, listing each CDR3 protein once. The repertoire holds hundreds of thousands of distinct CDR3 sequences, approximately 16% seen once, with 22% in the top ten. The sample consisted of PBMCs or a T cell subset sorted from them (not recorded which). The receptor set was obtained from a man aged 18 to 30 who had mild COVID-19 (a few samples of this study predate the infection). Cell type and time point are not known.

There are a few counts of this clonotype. The CDR3 DNA reads as TGTGCCAGCAGTCCAAGTTCCCTGAGCTACAATGAGCAGTTCTTC. It is translated as CASSPSSLSYNEQFF. The chain employs TRBV9 and TRBJ2-1; D not certain. The V gene's germline CDR1 is SGDLS and CDR2 YYNGEE. The CDR3 contains 15 residues. Trimming took 5 bases from V and 3 from J, leaving 15 bases between them.

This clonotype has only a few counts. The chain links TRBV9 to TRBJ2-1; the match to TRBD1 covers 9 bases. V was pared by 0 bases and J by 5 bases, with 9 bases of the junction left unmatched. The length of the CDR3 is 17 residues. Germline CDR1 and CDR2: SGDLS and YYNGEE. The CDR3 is CASSVVFGTGLDNEQFF. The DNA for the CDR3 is TGTGCCAGCAGCGTAGTGTTTGGGACAGGGCTGGACAATGAGCAGTTCTTC.

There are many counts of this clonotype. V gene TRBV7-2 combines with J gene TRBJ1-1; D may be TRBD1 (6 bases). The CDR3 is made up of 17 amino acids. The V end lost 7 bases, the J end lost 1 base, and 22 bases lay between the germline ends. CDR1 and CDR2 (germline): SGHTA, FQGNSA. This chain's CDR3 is CASTVLTGRGRNTEAFF. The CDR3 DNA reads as TGTGCCAGCACCGTATTGACAGGACGGGGAAGGAACACTGAAGCTTTCTTT.

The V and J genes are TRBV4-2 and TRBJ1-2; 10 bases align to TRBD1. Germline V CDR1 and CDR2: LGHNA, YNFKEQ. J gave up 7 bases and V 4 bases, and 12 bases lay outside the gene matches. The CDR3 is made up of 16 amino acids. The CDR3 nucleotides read TGTGCCAGCAGCCTTCCGCGGGGACAGGGGCCTGGTGGCTACACCTTC. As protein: CASSLPRGQGPGGYTF.

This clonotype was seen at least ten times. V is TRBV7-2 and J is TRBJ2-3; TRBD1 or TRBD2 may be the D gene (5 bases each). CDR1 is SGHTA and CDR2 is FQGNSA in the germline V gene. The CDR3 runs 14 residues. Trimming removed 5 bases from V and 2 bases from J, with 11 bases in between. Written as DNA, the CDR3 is TGTGCCAGCAGCCAGACGGGGACCACAGATACGCAGTATTTT. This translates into CASSQTGTTDTQYF.

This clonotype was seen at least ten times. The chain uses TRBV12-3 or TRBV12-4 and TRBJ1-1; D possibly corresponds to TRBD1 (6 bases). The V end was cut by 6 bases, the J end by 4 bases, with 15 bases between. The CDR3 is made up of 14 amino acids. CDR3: CASSHGGTSTEAFF. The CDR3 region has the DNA TGTGCCAGCAGCCACGGGGGCACCAGCACTGAAGCTTTCTTT.

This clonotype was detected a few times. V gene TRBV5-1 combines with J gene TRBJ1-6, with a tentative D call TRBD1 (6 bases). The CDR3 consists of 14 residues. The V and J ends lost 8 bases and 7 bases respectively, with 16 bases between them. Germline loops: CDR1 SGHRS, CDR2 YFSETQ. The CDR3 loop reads CASAQGPGNSPLHF. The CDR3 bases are TGCGCCAGTGCGCAGGGGCCGGGGAATTCACCCCTCCACTTT.

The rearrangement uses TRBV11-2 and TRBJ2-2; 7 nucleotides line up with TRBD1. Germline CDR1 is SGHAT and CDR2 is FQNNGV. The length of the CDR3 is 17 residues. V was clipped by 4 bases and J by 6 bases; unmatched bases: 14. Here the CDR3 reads CASSSRTDRAAPGELFF. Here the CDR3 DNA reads TGTGCCAGCAGCTCGCGAACCGACAGGGCGGCTCCCGGGGAGCTGTTTTTT. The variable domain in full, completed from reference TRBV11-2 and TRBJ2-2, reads EAGVAQSPRYKIIEKRQSVAFWCNPISGHATLYWYQQILGQGPKLLIQFQNNGVVDDSQLPKDRFSAERLKGVDSTLKIQPAKLEDSAVYLCASSSRTDRAAPGELFFGEGSRLTVL.

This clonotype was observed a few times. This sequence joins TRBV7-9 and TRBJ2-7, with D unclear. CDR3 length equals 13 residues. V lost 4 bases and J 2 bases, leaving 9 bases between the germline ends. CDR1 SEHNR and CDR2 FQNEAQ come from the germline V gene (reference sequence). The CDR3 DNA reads TGTGCCAGCAGCTCCCGCGGAGCCTACGAGCAGTACTTC. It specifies CASSSRGAYEQYF.

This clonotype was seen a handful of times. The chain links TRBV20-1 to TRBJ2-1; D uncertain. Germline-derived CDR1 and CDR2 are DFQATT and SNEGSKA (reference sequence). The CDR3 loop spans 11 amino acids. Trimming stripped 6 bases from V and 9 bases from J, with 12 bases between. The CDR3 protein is CSATDTAEQFF. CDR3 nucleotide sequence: TGCAGTGCCACTGACACAGCTGAGCAGTTCTTC.